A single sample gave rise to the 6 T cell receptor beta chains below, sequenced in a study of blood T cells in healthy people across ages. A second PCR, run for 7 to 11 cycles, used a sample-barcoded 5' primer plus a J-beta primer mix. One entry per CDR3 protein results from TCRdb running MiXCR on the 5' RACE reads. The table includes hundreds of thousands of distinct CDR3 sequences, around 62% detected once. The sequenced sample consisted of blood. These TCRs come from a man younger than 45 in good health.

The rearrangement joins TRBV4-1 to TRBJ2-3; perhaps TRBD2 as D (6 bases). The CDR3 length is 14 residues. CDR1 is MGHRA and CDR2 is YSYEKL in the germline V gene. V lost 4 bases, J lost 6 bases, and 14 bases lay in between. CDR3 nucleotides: TGCGCCAGCAGCCCAACCCCGGGGGTGGATACGCAGTATTTT. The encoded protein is CASSPTPGVDTQYF.

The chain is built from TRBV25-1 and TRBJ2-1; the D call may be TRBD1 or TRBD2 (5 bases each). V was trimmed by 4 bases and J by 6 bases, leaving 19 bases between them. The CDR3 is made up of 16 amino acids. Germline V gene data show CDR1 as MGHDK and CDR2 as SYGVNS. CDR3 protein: CASSGLGLGPSNEQFF. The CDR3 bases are TGTGCCAGCAGTGGCCTGGGCTTGGGACCCAGCAATGAGCAGTTCTTC.

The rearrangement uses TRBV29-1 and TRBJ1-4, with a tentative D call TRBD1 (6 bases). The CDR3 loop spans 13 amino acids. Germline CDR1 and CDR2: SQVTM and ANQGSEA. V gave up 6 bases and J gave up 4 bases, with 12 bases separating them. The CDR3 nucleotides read TGCAGCGTGGAGGACAGCCGTAATGAAAAACTGTTTTTT. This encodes CSVEDSRNEKLFF.

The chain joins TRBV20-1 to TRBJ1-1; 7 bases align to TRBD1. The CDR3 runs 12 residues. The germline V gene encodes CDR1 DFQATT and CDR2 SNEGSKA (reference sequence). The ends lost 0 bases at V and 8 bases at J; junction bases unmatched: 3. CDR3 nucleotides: TGCAGTGCTAGAGAGGCAGGGGGGGAAGCTTTCTTT. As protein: CSAREAGGEAFF.

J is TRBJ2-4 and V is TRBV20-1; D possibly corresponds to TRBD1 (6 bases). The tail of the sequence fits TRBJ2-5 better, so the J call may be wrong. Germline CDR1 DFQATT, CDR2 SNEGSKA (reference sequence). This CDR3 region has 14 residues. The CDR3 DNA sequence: TGCAGTGCTAGAGATGCCAGGGGACAAGAGACCCAGTACTTC. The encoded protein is CSARDARGQETQYF.

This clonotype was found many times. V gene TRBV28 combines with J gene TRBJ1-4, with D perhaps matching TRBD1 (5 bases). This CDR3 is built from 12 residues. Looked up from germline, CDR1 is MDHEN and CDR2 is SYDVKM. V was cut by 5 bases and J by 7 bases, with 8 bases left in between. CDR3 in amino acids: CASSPGGEKLFF. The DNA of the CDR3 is TGTGCCAGCAGTCCCGGGGGTGAAAAACTGTTTTTT.